This note documents a single T cell receptor (beta chain) sequence. Its specificity is not known. The authors processed graft tissue to release intraepithelial and lamina propria lymphocytes. This record comes from a study of graft-versus-host responses after intestinal transplantation. Study information: The recipients all started with anti-thymocyte globulin induction and then took tacrolimus and steroids for about 3 years.

Looked up from germline, CDR1 is SGHDT and CDR2 is YYEEEE. The CDR3 extends over 17 amino acids. Trimming pared 2 bases from V and 2 bases from J, leaving 19 bases between. Study-level findings and limits: Some GvH clones appeared in ileal mucosa or blood before recipient bone marrow.

Assay: immunoSEQ multiplex PCR; the TCRdb copy retains only in-frame clones and omits some. The sample holds 25,000 to 30,000 clones; 80% to 85% are singletons and the top ten take around 2.9%. The input for sequencing was ileum tissue, taken 98 days after intestinal transplantation. This sequence joins TRBV5-6 and TRBJ1-1; TRBD1 is a possible D gene (6 bases). The TCR was taken from a human patient who received an intestinal transplant, so some T cells may come from the graft donor. The CDR3 DNA is TGTGCCAGCAGCTTTGCGACAGGACTCTATCAAAACACTGAAGCTTTCTTT. It translates to CASSFATGLYQNTEAFF.